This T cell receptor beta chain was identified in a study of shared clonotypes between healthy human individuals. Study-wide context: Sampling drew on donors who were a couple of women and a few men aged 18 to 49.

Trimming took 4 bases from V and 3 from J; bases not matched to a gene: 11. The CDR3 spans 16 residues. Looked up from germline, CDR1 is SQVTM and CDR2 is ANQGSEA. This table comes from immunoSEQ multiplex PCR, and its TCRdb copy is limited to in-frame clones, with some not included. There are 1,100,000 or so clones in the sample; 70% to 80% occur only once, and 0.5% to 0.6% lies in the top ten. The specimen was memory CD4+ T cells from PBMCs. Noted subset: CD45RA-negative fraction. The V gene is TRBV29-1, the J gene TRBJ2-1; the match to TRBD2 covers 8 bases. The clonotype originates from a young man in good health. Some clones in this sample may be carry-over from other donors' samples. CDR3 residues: CSVGGSGLDSYNEQFF. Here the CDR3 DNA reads TGCAGCGTTGGGGGTTCGGGACTAGATAGCTACAATGAGCAGTTCTTC.